The 28 T cell receptor beta chains listed next were all sequenced from one sample in a study of T cell changes during pregnancy in multiple sclerosis. Repertoires were generated with immunoSEQ multiplex PCR, while TCRdb's copy carries only in-frame clones and drops some. Among more than 55,000 clones listed, about nine tenths were seen once. The sequenced sample was peripheral blood, obtained after pregnancy. The receptor set was obtained from a female donor in good health, enrolled as a control in a pregnancy study.

CDR3 sequence reads: CASSDGGNTEAFF. CDR3 in DNA: TGTGCCAGCAGTGACGGTGGCAACACTGAAGCTTTCTTT. This chain joins TRBV6-4 and TRBJ1-1; D unclear. V was cut by 2 bases and J by 2 bases, with 6 bases left in between. Germline V gene data show CDR1 as MRHNA and CDR2 as SNTAGT. CDR3 length equals 13 residues.

This sequence joins TRBV28 and TRBJ2-1; D is possibly TRBD2 (7 bases). Trimming stripped 2 bases from V and 3 bases from J, with 11 bases between. Germline loops: CDR1 MDHEN, CDR2 SYDVKM. CDR3 size: 15 residues. CDR3 region: CASSLGRGLYNEQFF. DNA for the CDR3: TGTGCCAGCAGTTTAGGGCGGGGGCTCTACAATGAGCAGTTCTTC.

The chain uses TRBV7-2 and TRBJ2-1; 10 bases agree with TRBD2. The CDR3 consists of 17 residues. Trimming removed 1 base from V and 1 base from J; junction bases left unmatched: 4. Germline V gene sequence: CDR1 SGHTA, CDR2 FQGNSA. The DNA for the CDR3 is TGTGCCAGCAGCTTAGTAGCGGGGGGCGATTCCTACAATGAGCAGTTCTTC. The encoded protein is CASSLVAGGDSYNEQFF.

This chain connects TRBV5-1 to TRBJ1-2; no reliable D call. Deletions cut 1 base from V and 3 bases from J, with 7 bases between. The CDR3 extends over 13 amino acids. CDR1 and CDR2 from the germline V gene are SGHRS and YFSETQ. The CDR3 here is CASSLNQDYGYTF. CDR3 sequence (DNA): TGCGCCAGCAGCTTGAATCAGGACTATGGCTACACCTTC.

The genes are TRBV10-3 and TRBJ2-3, with 9 bases aligning to TRBD1. The CDR3 spans 13 residues. Germline-derived CDR1 and CDR2 are ENHRY and SYGVKD. Trimming took 9 bases from V and 3 from J; bases not matched to a gene: 4. CDR3 sequence reads: CAISGQGTDTQYF. DNA for the CDR3: TGTGCCATTTCGGGACAGGGTACAGATACGCAGTATTTT.

The chain is built from TRBV6-1 and TRBJ2-3; D is possibly TRBD2 (6 bases). CDR1 and CDR2 from the germline V gene are MNHNS and SASEGT. V was cut by 4 bases and J by 4 bases, with 15 bases left in between. This CDR3 spans 15 amino acids. CDR3 protein: CASSGLEKGSDTQYF. The CDR3 DNA reads TGTGCCAGCAGTGGACTAGAAAAGGGATCAGATACGCAGTATTTT.

The rearrangement links TRBV5-4 to TRBJ1-3, with TRBD1 matching 9 bases. With V trimmed by 3 bases and J by 8 bases, 6 bases remained unmatched. The CDR3 runs 14 residues. The germline gives CDR1 SGHNT, CDR2 YYREEE (reference sequence). CDR3 sequence reads: CASSSNRGRDTIYF. CDR3 in DNA: TGTGCCAGCAGCTCCAACAGGGGGCGAGACACCATATATTTT. Drawing the rest from reference TRBV5-4 and TRBJ1-3, the complete variable domain is ETGVTQSPTHLIKTRGQQVTLRCSSQSGHNTVSWYQQALGQGPQFIFQYYREEENGRGNFPPRFSGLQFPNYSSELNVNALELDDSALYLCASSSNRGRDTIYFGEGSWLTVV.

In its sample, this clone was seen once. V and J are TRBV5-1 and TRBJ2-5, with 12 bases aligning to TRBD2. With 3 bases clipped from V and 5 bases from J, the junction kept 8 bases outside the gene matches. Germline V gene sequence: CDR1 SGHRS, CDR2 YFSETQ. The CDR3 length is 16 residues. DNA of the CDR3: TGCGCCAGCAGCTCACTTCTAGCGGGGGGGCCCGAGACCCAGTACTTC. It encodes CASSSLLAGGPETQYF.

This sequence joins TRBV7-2 and TRBJ2-7; TRBD1 might be the D (5 bases). Germline lookup yields CDR1 SGHTA and CDR2 FQGNSA. The CDR3 spans 14 residues. The V end was cut by 4 bases, the J end by 1 base, with 11 bases between. This CDR3 reads CASSYFDRSYEQYF. The DNA for the CDR3 is TGTGCCAGCAGCTATTTTGACAGATCCTACGAGCAGTACTTC.

The chain uses TRBV6-5 and TRBJ1-4; D uncertain. Germline V gene sequence: CDR1 MNHEY, CDR2 SVGAGI. The CDR3 covers 15 residues. V lost 6 bases and J 6 bases, leaving 17 bases between the germline ends. In DNA form, the CDR3 reads TGTGCCAGCAGCCCTGACCTGGGAGGCGATGAAAAACTGTTTTTT. Translating gives CASSPDLGGDEKLFF.

This CDR3 reads CASSSAAGADSPLHF. In nucleotides, the CDR3 is TGTGCCAGCAGCTCGGCGGCAGGGGCAGACTCACCCCTCCACTTT. The chain couples TRBV7-9 to TRBJ1-6, with a tentative D call TRBD1 (6 bases). The CDR3 is 15 residues long. The germline V and J ends were trimmed by 4 bases and 10 bases, with 17 bases remaining between them. Germline V gene sequence: CDR1 SEHNR, CDR2 FQNEAQ (reference sequence).

This chain links TRBV5-4 with TRBJ1-1; no clear D gene. Deletions cut 3 bases from V and 3 bases from J, with 9 bases between. Germline loops: CDR1 SGHNT, CDR2 YYREEE (reference sequence). The CDR3 covers 13 residues. The CDR3 loop is CASSYVRDTEAFF. For the CDR3, the DNA is TGTGCCAGCAGCTATGTCCGGGACACTGAAGCTTTCTTT.

The chain couples TRBV2 to TRBJ2-5; 8 nucleotides line up with TRBD1. V dropped 4 bases and J dropped 5; count of bases not matched to a gene: 6. Germline V gene sequence: CDR1 SNHLY, CDR2 FYNNEI. This CDR3 is 14 amino acids long. CDR3: CASSGQGPTETQYF. The CDR3, as DNA: TGTGCCAGCAGTGGACAGGGGCCTACGGAGACCCAGTACTTC.

The chain joins TRBV5-1 to TRBJ2-1; D may be TRBD2 (6 bases). The CDR3 covers 15 residues. The V gene's germline CDR1 is SGHRS and CDR2 YFSETQ. Trimming stripped 0 bases from V and 5 bases from J, with 12 bases between. The CDR3 protein is CASSLGPGLHNEQFF. The CDR3, as DNA: TGCGCCAGCAGCTTGGGGCCGGGACTCCACAATGAGCAGTTCTTC.

This chain uses TRBV7-2 with TRBJ2-5; a possible D gene is TRBD1 (6 bases). Deletions cut 4 bases from V and 1 base from J, with 7 bases between. Germline CDR1 SGHTA, CDR2 FQGNSA. The CDR3 runs 13 residues. The DNA of the CDR3 is TGTGCCAGCAGCTACAGGGCCCAAGAGACCCAGTACTTC. Protein sequence: CASSYRAQETQYF.

The chain uses TRBV30 and TRBJ2-3, with TRBD1 identical over 8 bases. In germline, CDR1 is GTSNPN, CDR2 SVGIG (reference sequence). Trimming took 2 bases from V and 9 from J; bases not matched to a gene: 4. CDR3 length equals 12 residues. The CDR3 loop reads CAWSRTGSTQYF. The CDR3 DNA is TGTGCCTGGAGTAGGACAGGGTCAACGCAGTATTTT.

The genes are TRBV6-1 and TRBJ1-1, with D possibly being TRBD1 (5 bases). V lost 7 bases and J 1 base, leaving 10 bases between the germline ends. The length of the CDR3 is 13 residues. CDR1 and CDR2 from the germline V gene are MNHNS and SASEGT. For the CDR3, the DNA is TGTGCCAGCAATTTCGGGGGGAACACTGAAGCTTTCTTT. This codes for CASNFGGNTEAFF.

The chain carries TRBV30 and TRBJ2-7, with TRBD1 matching 9 bases. The CDR3 has 12 residues. V lost 5 bases, J lost 2 bases, and 1 base stayed unmatched. The germline gives CDR1 GTSNPN, CDR2 SVGIG (reference sequence). This chain's CDR3 is CAWGQGTYEQYF. Here the CDR3 DNA reads TGTGCCTGGGGACAGGGGACCTACGAGCAGTACTTC.

The chain couples TRBV7-2 to TRBJ1-1, with D tentatively TRBD1 (6 bases). Germline assignment: CDR1 SGHTA and CDR2 FQGNSA. Deletions cut 5 bases from V and 3 bases from J, with 13 bases between. This CDR3 contains 14 residues. The CDR3 loop is CASSLGGGYTEAFF. The CDR3 DNA reads TGTGCCAGCAGCCTAGGGGGGGGGTACACTGAAGCTTTCTTT.

This clone has a single count. The V call is TRBV9, the J call TRBJ1-4; D gene ambiguous. Trimming took off 4 bases at V and 8 bases at J, with 18 bases between the two ends. Germline values: CDR1 SGDLS, CDR2 YYNGEE. The CDR3 is 15 amino acids. The CDR3 DNA reads TGTGCCAGCAGCCCCCACACCCACCCTGAAGAAAAACTGTTTTTT. This codes for CASSPHTHPEEKLFF.

The chain has TRBV5-4 and TRBJ2-1; D is possibly TRBD2 (5 bases). Trimming pared 4 bases from V and 4 bases from J, leaving 6 bases between. There are 12 residues in the CDR3. Germline V gene data show CDR1 as SGHNT and CDR2 as YYREEE (reference sequence). Written as DNA, the CDR3 is TGTGCCAGCAGCCGGGGATACAATGAGCAGTTCTTC. Amino acid sequence: CASSRGYNEQFF.

The genes are TRBV4-2 and TRBJ2-1; 7 bases are shared with TRBD2. There are 15 residues in the CDR3. Germline-derived CDR1 and CDR2 are LGHNA and YNFKEQ. Trimming removed 1 base from V and 4 bases from J; junction bases left unmatched: 4. CDR3 coding DNA: TGTGCCAGCAGCCAAGGAGCGGGGAAGTACAATGAGCAGTTCTTC. It codes for CASSQGAGKYNEQFF.

The chain has TRBV7-9 and TRBJ1-5; TRBD1 might be the D (6 bases). This CDR3 region has 15 residues. Germline values: CDR1 SEHNR, CDR2 FQNEAQ (reference sequence). Trimming cost V 5 bases and J 3 bases, with 14 bases left between them. The CDR3 DNA reads as TGTGCCAGCAGCGCCTTGGACAGAATCAATCAGCCCCAGCATTTT. It yields the protein CASSALDRINQPQHF.

V is TRBV5-1 and J is TRBJ1-1, with D perhaps TRBD1 (5 bases). V lost 6 bases and J 0 bases, leaving 12 bases between the germline ends. The germline V gene encodes CDR1 SGHRS and CDR2 YFSETQ. This CDR3 is 14 amino acids long. In DNA, the CDR3 is TGCGCCAGCACCTGGACATCTATGAACACTGAAGCTTTCTTT. This encodes CASTWTSMNTEAFF.

The chain carries TRBV19 and TRBJ1-1, with D perhaps matching TRBD1 (5 bases). Trimming left V 6 bases short and J 5 bases short, with 7 bases between. CDR3 length: 11 amino acids. Germline loops: CDR1 LNHDA, CDR2 SQIVND (reference sequence). CDR3 nucleotide sequence: TGTGCCAGTAGCGGGGGAACTGAAGCTTTCTTT. Protein product: CASSGGTEAFF.

This clone has more than one count but fewer than ten. The rearrangement joins TRBV10-3 to TRBJ1-1, with D unclear. The CDR3 runs 13 residues. The germline V and J ends were trimmed by 4 bases and 0 bases, with 6 bases remaining between them. CDR1 ENHRY and CDR2 SYGVKD come from the germline V gene. The CDR3 region has the DNA TGTGCCATCAGTGCCAGGATGAACACTGAAGCTTTCTTT. Protein: CAISARMNTEAFF.

The chain is built from TRBV7-2 and TRBJ2-7; D remains ambiguous. This CDR3 comprises 11 residues. Trimming removed 2 bases from V and 4 bases from J, with 3 bases in between. Germline-derived CDR1 and CDR2 are SGHTA and FQGNSA. The CDR3 bases are TGTGCCAGCAGCTTACTTTACGAGCAGTACTTC. It specifies CASSLLYEQYF.

The chain is built from TRBV2 and TRBJ2-6; D is undetermined. CDR1 and CDR2 from the germline V gene are SNHLY and FYNNEI. The V end was cut by 7 bases, the J end by 0 bases, with 4 bases between. There are 13 residues in the CDR3. CDR3 nucleotide sequence: TGTGCCAGCACCATCTCTGGGGCCAACGTCCTGACTTTC. It translates to CASTISGANVLTF.